The source of this T cell receptor beta chain is a study of cytotoxic CD8 clonotypes in ibrutinib-treated CLL. Germline assignment: CDR1 SGHNT and CDR2 YYREEE (reference sequence). V shed 3 bases, J shed 6 bases, and the junction held 12 bases outside the gene matches. This CDR3 spans 16 amino acids. Profiled with immunoSEQ multiplex PCR; TCRdb holds only in-frame clones, not every one. The table includes 200,000 to 250,000 clones, nearly 80% detected once. The V call is TRBV5-4, the J call TRBJ1-1; 9 positions match TRBD1. The receptor was derived from a human donor with chronic lymphocytic leukemia. This sample comprised PBMCs, obtained after 12 months of ibrutinib treatment. The CDR3 loop is CASSSGLRTGESEAFF. The CDR3 DNA is TGTGCCAGCAGCTCGGGTCTTCGGACAGGGGAATCTGAAGCTTTCTTT.